A single sample is the source of the 16 T cell receptor beta chains below, sequenced in a study of cytomegalovirus exposure and HLA in healthy donors. The primer mix had 60 Vbeta and 13 Jbeta primers. Clones were sequenced by immunoSEQ multiplex PCR, and TCRdb holds only the in-frame ones, with some missing. This table has about 100,000 clones, about 70% appearing once. Sequencing used PBMCs. The receptors shown here come from a young woman in good health and CMV-seropositive.

The CDR3 protein is CASSYTSGGSDTQYF. Written as DNA, the CDR3 is TGTGCCAGCAGTTATACTAGCGGGGGCTCAGATACGCAGTATTTT. The rearrangement uses TRBV6-6 and TRBJ2-3; TRBD2 aligns across 11 bases. The CDR3 extends over 15 amino acids. Looked up from germline, CDR1 is MNHNY and CDR2 is SVGAGI (reference sequence). V lost 3 bases, J lost 4 bases, and 3 bases stayed unmatched.

The chain uses TRBV27 and TRBJ2-1, with 7 bases lining up with TRBD2. V dropped 5 bases and J dropped 7; count of bases not matched to a gene: 11. The CDR3 contains 15 residues. The V gene's germline CDR1 is MNHEY and CDR2 SMNVEV (reference sequence). This CDR3 reads CASSGISGSGNEQFF. The CDR3 coding sequence is TGTGCCAGCAGTGGGATTAGCGGGTCGGGAAATGAGCAGTTCTTC.

V gene TRBV2 combines with J gene TRBJ1-4; D unclear. This CDR3 is built from 11 residues. Germline V gene sequence: CDR1 SNHLY, CDR2 FYNNEI. Trimming removed 2 bases at V and 8 bases at J, with 3 bases between. For the CDR3, the DNA is TGTGCCAGCAGTGAACTCGAAAAACTGTTTTTT. It specifies CASSELEKLFF.

V and J are TRBV7-2 and TRBJ1-3, with unresolved D. The CDR3 consists of 16 residues. CDR1 is SGHTA, CDR2 FQGNSA, per germline. V lost 3 bases to trimming and J lost 0 bases, with 12 bases between them. The CDR3 here is CASSLMPGRSGNTIYF. The CDR3 DNA reads TGTGCCAGCAGCTTGATGCCAGGCCGCTCTGGAAACACCATATATTTT.

V gene TRBV6-1 combines with J gene TRBJ1-5; D may be TRBD1 (5 bases). Germline CDR1 and CDR2: MNHNS and SASEGT. The V and J ends lost 1 base and 4 bases respectively, with 14 bases between them. The CDR3 totals 16 residues. CDR3 loop: CASSEDGGSGNQPQHF. CDR3 nucleotides: TGTGCCAGCAGTGAAGACGGGGGGTCGGGAAATCAGCCCCAGCATTTT.

J is TRBJ2-7 and V is TRBV5-1; D perhaps matches TRBD2 (6 bases). The CDR3 totals 13 residues. V dropped 5 bases and J dropped 0 bases, with 9 bases sitting between them. From germline, CDR1 is SGHRS and CDR2 YFSETQ. CDR3 loop: CASREGSSYEQYF. Written as DNA, the CDR3 is TGCGCCAGCAGGGAGGGGAGCTCCTACGAGCAGTACTTC.

V gene TRBV18 combines with J gene TRBJ1-1, with 9 bases fitting TRBD1. The ends lost 6 bases at V and 2 bases at J; junction bases unmatched: 7. Germline CDR1 is KGHSH and CDR2 is LQKENI. CDR3 size: 15 residues. CDR3 sequence: CASSTGGLGNTEAFF. DNA of the CDR3: TGTGCCAGCTCTACAGGGGGCCTGGGAAACACTGAAGCTTTCTTT. Full variable domain (remainder filled in from reference TRBV18 and TRBJ1-1): NAGVMQNPRHLVRRRGQEARLRCSPMKGHSHVYWYRQLPEEGLKFMVYLQKENIIDESGMPKERFSAEFPKEGPSILRIQQVVRGDSAAYFCASSTGGLGNTEAFFGQGTRLTVV.

In DNA, the CDR3 is TGTGCCAGCAGTTCGGGACAGGGAGGAGAGACCCAGTACTTC. Protein product: CASSSGQGGETQYF. The rearrangement uses TRBV27 and TRBJ2-5; 9 bases map to TRBD1. The CDR3 totals 14 residues. Germline V lookup: CDR1 MNHEY, CDR2 SMNVEV (reference sequence). The V and J ends lost 4 bases and 4 bases, in that order; junction bases with no gene match: 4.

V usage is TRBV27 and J usage is TRBJ2-7; 7 bases agree with TRBD2. The length of the CDR3 is 14 residues. V trimming: 5 bases; J trimming: 2 bases; junction bases outside the gene matches: 6. The germline V gene has CDR1 MNHEY and CDR2 SMNVEV (reference sequence). CDR3 loop: CASSPGLEPYEQYF. CDR3 bases: TGTGCCAGCAGTCCCGGACTAGAACCCTACGAGCAGTACTTC.

This chain joins TRBV6-4 and TRBJ2-3; 13 bases are a match to TRBD2. Looked up from germline, CDR1 is MRHNA and CDR2 is SNTAGT. The trim removed 5 bases at V and 6 bases at J, leaving 2 bases unmatched. This CDR3 contains 14 residues. The CDR3 DNA is TGTGCCAGCAGTAGGACTAGCGGGAGTGATACGCAGTATTTT. It codes for CASSRTSGSDTQYF.

DNA for the CDR3: TGTGCCAGCAGTTACGAAGCGGGGAGCGGAGGTTACGAGCAGTACTTC. Its protein product is CASSYEAGSGGYEQYF. This chain connects TRBV6-5 to TRBJ2-7, with 7 bases identical to TRBD2. The V segment lost 2 bases and the J segment 4 bases; nucleotides outside the gene matches: 11. The V gene's germline CDR1 is MNHEY and CDR2 SVGAGI. The CDR3 totals 16 residues.

The chain joins TRBV7-9 to TRBJ2-3, with D tentatively TRBD2 (6 bases). Germline values: CDR1 SEHNR, CDR2 FQNEAQ (reference sequence). V dropped 11 bases and J dropped 2 bases, with 14 bases sitting between them. The CDR3 loop spans 13 amino acids. This CDR3 reads CAEVAEHTDTQYF. The CDR3, as DNA: TGTGCCGAGGTAGCGGAGCACACAGATACGCAGTATTTT.

The DNA for the CDR3 is TGCGCCAGCAGCCAAGTATGGACAGTCTACGAGCAGTACTTC. It encodes CASSQVWTVYEQYF. The chain employs TRBV4-1 and TRBJ2-7, with D perhaps matching TRBD1 (6 bases). CDR1 MGHRA and CDR2 YSYEKL come from the germline V gene. V lost 1 base and J lost 3, with 10 bases in between. This CDR3 is built from 14 residues.

The J gene is TRBJ1-2, the V gene TRBV5-1; 7 bases match TRBD1. CDR1 is SGHRS, CDR2 YFSETQ, per germline. V lost 0 bases to trimming and J lost 7 bases; unmatched junction nucleotides: 6. The CDR3 runs to 14 residues. CDR3 DNA: TGCGCCAGCAGCTTGGACAGGGGATCGTCTGGCTACACCTTC. This sequence encodes CASSLDRGSSGYTF.

In this sample, this clone turned up a few times. V is TRBV6-1 and J is TRBJ2-1; TRBD2 aligns across 7 bases. This CDR3 has 16 amino acids. Trimming removed 0 bases from V and 2 bases from J; junction bases left unmatched: 4. Germline-derived CDR1 and CDR2 are MNHNS and SASEGT. The CDR3 loop reads CASSEASGGTYNEQFF. The CDR3 DNA sequence: TGTGCCAGCAGTGAAGCTTCGGGGGGAACCTACAATGAGCAGTTCTTC.

The rearrangement uses TRBV5-1 and TRBJ2-5; the match to TRBD2 covers 10 bases. Trimming at V came to 4 bases and at J to 4 bases, leaving 16 bases not matched to a gene. This CDR3 has 18 residues. Germline CDR1 and CDR2: SGHRS and YFSETQ. The CDR3 is CASSPGASGSWSGETQYF. CDR3 nucleotides: TGCGCCAGCAGCCCGGGGGCTAGCGGGAGTTGGTCGGGAGAGACCCAGTACTTC.